The present T cell receptor beta chain was sequenced within a study of cytomegalovirus exposure and HLA in healthy donors. Study-level findings and limits: In an earlier analysis, productive rearrangement rates for most beta V segments clustered near 87% or 30%. A later analysis linked a missense variant in DCLRE1C to the trimming of TCR beta V and J genes.

This clone was recorded only once. Its cognate antigen is unknown. The PCR employed 60 Vbeta primers together with 13 Jbeta primers. Measured with immunoSEQ multiplex PCR; TCRdb has only the in-frame clones, and not every one. Found here are about 120,000 clones, approximately 76% of them singletons; the top ten hold over 25%. The V gene's germline CDR1 is SQVTM and CDR2 ANQGSEA. The length of the CDR3 is 14 residues. Trimming took 6 bases from V and 6 from J; bases not matched to a gene: 7. The sample was PBMCs. This clonotype was sampled from a man aged 55-75 years in good health and CMV-seropositive. The V and J genes are TRBV29-1 and TRBJ2-2; 10 nucleotides match TRBD1. The CDR3 region is CSVDDRGLSGELFF. The CDR3 coding sequence is TGCAGCGTGGACGACAGGGGGCTTTCCGGGGAGCTGTTTTTT.